This TCR beta chain appears in the sequencing data of a study of T-cell reconstitution after alpha-beta-depleted transplantation in children. Germline V lookup: CDR1 SGHVS, CDR2 FNYEAQ. V dropped 0 bases and J dropped 5; count of bases not matched to a gene: 11. The CDR3 has 17 amino acids. This clonotype was seen many times. The antigen is not known. Unique molecular identifiers were incorporated into the prepared TCRbeta library. One entry per CDR3 protein, called by TCRdb with MiXCR from the PCR reads. The table has 250,000 to 300,000 distinct CDR3 sequences, about a tenth seen once. Regarding the study as a whole: At day 60, the high TCRbeta diversity found in some patients originated from recipient T cells and thymic progenitors that had survived. Most T-cell counts and diversity one year after the transplant came from T cells that were newly produced. Expanded graft clones, several hundred of them, were reportedly the source of alpha-beta T cells about two months after transplant.

The chain carries TRBV7-6 and TRBJ2-7, with 9 bases lining up with TRBD2. This specimen consisted of PBMCs, obtained before TCRalphabeta/CD19-depleted stem cell transplant. The TCR comes from a boy younger than two with acute myeloid leukemia, due to receive a stem cell transplant. The CDR3 is CASSLAGGRAFIHEQYF. Here the CDR3 DNA reads TGTGCCAGCAGCTTAGCAGGCGGGAGGGCCTTCATACACGAGCAGTACTTC.